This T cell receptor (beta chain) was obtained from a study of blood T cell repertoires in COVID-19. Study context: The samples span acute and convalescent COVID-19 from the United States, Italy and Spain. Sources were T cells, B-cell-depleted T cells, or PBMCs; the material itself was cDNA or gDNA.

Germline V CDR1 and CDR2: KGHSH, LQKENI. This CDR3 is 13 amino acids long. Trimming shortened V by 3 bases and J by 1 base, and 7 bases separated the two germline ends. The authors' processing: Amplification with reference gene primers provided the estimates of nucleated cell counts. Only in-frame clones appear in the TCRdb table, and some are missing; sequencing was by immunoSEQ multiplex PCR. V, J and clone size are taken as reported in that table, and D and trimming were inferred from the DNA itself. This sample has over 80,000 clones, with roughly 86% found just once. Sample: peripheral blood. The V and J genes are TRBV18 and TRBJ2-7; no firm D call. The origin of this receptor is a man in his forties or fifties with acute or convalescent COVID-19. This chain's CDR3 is CASSPDTSYEQYF. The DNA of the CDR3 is TGTGCCAGCTCACCTGACACATCCTACGAGCAGTACTTC.